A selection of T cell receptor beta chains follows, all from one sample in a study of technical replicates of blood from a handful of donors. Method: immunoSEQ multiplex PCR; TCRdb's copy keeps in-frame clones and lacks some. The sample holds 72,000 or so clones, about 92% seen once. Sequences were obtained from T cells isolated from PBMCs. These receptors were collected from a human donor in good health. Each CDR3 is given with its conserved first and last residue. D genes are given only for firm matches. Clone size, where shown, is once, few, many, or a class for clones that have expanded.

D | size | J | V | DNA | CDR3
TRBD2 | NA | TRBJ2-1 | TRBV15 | TGTGCCACCAGCAGAGGTAGCGGGCTGTACAATGAGCAGTTCTTC | CATSRGSGLYNEQFF
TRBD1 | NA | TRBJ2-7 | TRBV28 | TGTGCCAGCAGTCCAACCGGGACAGCCTTCTACGAGCAGTACTTC | CASSPTGTAFYEQYF
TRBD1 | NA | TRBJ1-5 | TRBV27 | TGTGCCAGCAGTCTCAGACAGGGGGCTCAGCCCCAGCATTTT | CASSLRQGAQPQHF
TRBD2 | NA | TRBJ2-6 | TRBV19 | TGTGCCAGTAGTAAAGGAGGGCGGGGGACTTCTGGGGCCAACGTCCTGACTTTC | CASSKGGRGTSGANVLTF
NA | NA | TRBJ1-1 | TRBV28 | TGTGCCAGCAGTTTGCCAGGGAGGGTCGAAGCTTTCTTT | CASSLPGRVEAFF
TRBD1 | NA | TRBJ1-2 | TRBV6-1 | TGTGCCAGCAGTGAACAAGGGGGCCACTATGGCTACACCTTC | CASSEQGGHYGYTF
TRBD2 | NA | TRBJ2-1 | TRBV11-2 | TGTGCCAGCAGCTCCTCTCTAGCGGGAGTGGAGCAGTTCTTC | CASSSSLAGVEQFF
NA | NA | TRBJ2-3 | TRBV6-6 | TGTGCCAGCAGTTCAACAACAGATACGCAGTATTTT | CASSSTTDTQYF
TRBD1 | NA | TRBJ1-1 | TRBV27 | TGTGCCAGCCGGGACAGGGCTTACATGAACACTGAAGCTTTCTTT | CASRDRAYMNTEAFF
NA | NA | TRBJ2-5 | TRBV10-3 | TGTGCCATCAGTGAGTCGCTGGGGGGAGAGACCCAGTACTTC | CAISESLGGETQYF
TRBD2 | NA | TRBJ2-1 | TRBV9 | TGTGCCAGCAGCCTCACGGGACTAACGGTAAATGAGCAGTTCTTC | CASSLTGLTVNEQFF
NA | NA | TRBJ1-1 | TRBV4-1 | TGCGCCAGCAGCCAAGATGTTACAGGACCCACTGAAGCTTTCTTT | CASSQDVTGPTEAFF
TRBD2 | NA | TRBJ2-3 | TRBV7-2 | TGTGCCAGCAGGGGGCCTGGGGTAGCGGGAGTTAAGGGGAATACGCAGTATTTT | CASRGPGVAGVKGNTQYF
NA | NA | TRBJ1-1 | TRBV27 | TGTGCCAGCAGTCGTTCCAGGGAAGTTTTCACTGAAGCTTTCTTT | CASSRSREVFTEAFF
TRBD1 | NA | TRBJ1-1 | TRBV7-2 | TGTGCCAGCAGCCTCACGGGACAGCACCTGTTAAACACTGAAGCTTTCTTT | CASSLTGQHLLNTEAFF
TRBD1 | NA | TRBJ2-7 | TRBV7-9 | TGTGCCAGCAGCCAACAGGGGGGCTACGAGCAGTACTTC | CASSQQGGYEQYF
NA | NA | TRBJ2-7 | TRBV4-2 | TGTGCCAGCAGCCAACTTATGGGCAGACAATACTACGAGCAGTACTTC | CASSQLMGRQYYEQYF
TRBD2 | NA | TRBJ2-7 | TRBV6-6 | TGTGCCAGCCGCCGGACTAGCGGGTCCTACGAGCAGTACTTC | CASRRTSGSYEQYF
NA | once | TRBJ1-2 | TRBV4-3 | TGCGCCAGCAGCCAAGAAGTATGGGGAGAGGGTGACTATGGCTACACCTTC | CASSQEVWGEGDYGYTF
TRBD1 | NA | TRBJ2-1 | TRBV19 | TGTGCCAGTAGTCGGGACAGGGTCTTCGATGAGCAGTTCTTC | CASSRDRVFDEQFF
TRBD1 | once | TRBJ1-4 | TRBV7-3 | TGTGCCAGCAGCCCAGACAGGGGAAGTGAAAAACTGTTTTTT | CASSPDRGSEKLFF
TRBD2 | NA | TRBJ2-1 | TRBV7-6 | TGTGCCAGCAGCTTGGGGACTAGCGGGAGCTATGAGCAGTTCTTC | CASSLGTSGSYEQFF
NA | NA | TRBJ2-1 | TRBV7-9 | TGTGCCAGCAGCCCGAGCGGAAGCCAGCAGTTCTTC | CASSPSGSQQFF
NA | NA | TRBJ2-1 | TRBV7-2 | TGTGCCAGCAGCTCCGACTCGGGGAAGGCCTACAATGAGCAGTTCTTC | CASSSDSGKAYNEQFF
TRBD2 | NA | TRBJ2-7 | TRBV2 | TGTGCCAGCAGTGAAGGACTAGCGGGGACCTACGAGCAGTACTTC | CASSEGLAGTYEQYF
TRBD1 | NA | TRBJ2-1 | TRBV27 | TGTGCCAGCAGTTGGGACAGGGCTGGGTGGAATGAGCAGTTCTTC | CASSWDRAGWNEQFF
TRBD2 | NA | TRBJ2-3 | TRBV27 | TGTGCCAGCACCACTTGGTGGGGTAGCGGGAGCTCAGATACGCAGTATTTT | CASTTWWGSGSSDTQYF
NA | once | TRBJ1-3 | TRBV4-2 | TGTGCCAGCAGCCAAGAAGCGACGGGACAACACTCTGGAAACACCATATATTTT | CASSQEATGQHSGNTIYF
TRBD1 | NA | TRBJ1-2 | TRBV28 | TGTGCCAGCAGTTTGGGGTACCTAGGGGGCTACTATGGCTACACCTTC | CASSLGYLGGYYGYTF
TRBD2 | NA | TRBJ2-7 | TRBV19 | TGTGCCAGTAGTCTAGCGGGACTTGGGGCGTACGAGCAGTACTTC | CASSLAGLGAYEQYF
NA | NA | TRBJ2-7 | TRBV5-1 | TGCGCCAGCAGCCAAGGGAGTATTGGCTACGAGCAGTACTTC | CASSQGSIGYEQYF
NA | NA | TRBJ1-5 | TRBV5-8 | TGTGCCAGCAGCTTGGGAGGGTCGAGCAATCAGCCCCAGCATTTT | CASSLGGSSNQPQHF
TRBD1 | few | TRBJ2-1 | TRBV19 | TGTGCCAGTAGTACAGGGACAGGGGGCTTGGATGAGCAGTTCTTC | CASSTGTGGLDEQFF
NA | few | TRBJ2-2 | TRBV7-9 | TGTGCCAGCAGCCCAGGACTAACGACCGGGGAGCTGTTTTTT | CASSPGLTTGELFF
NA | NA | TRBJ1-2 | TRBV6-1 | TGTGCCAGCAGTGAATGGCAGGGCAACTATGGCTACACCTTC | CASSEWQGNYGYTF
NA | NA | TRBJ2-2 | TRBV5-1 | TGCGCCAGCAAGGAGGGCACCGGGGAGCTGTTTTTT | CASKEGTGELFF
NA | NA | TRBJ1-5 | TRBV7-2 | TGTGCCAGCAGCTTTGATTCAGGGTATAGCAATCAGCCCCAGCATTTT | CASSFDSGYSNQPQHF
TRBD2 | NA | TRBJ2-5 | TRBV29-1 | TGCAGCGTTGGTTCTAGCGGGAGCCGGGAGACCCAGTACTTC | CSVGSSGSRETQYF
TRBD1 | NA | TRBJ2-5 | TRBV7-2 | TGTGCCAGCAGCCCCCGGACAGGGCGGCATGTGGAGACCCAGTACTTC | CASSPRTGRHVETQYF
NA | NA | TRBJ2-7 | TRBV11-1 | TGTGCCAGCAGCGTAAGCCCTCGACGCGGGCAGTACTTC | CASSVSPRRGQYF
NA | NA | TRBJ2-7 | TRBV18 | TGTGCCAGCTCACCGACGACTAGTAACTACGAGCAGTACTTC | CASSPTTSNYEQYF